These 18 T cell receptor beta chains were sequenced from one sample in a study of regulatory T cells in long-lasting Graves disease. For TCR beta, libraries came from iRepertoire HTBI primers and Arm-PCR of CDR3 regions. MiXCR was run by TCRdb on the multiplex PCR reads, yielding one entry per CDR3 protein. The sample shows approximately 400,000 distinct CDR3 sequences, around 20% of them seen only once. Time point in this sample: persistent/refractory GD, antithyroid drugs over 5 years with positive TRAb. There was RNA extracted from PBMCs, and the TCR library was made from it. The source material was peripheral blood mononuclear cells (PBMCs), sampled when the disease was refractory, from a patient treated with antithyroid drugs. These TCRs come from a female donor with Graves disease.

A few counts support this clonotype. This rearrangement joins TRBV27 to TRBJ2-3, with a tentative D call TRBD2 (5 bases). V gave up 4 bases and J gave up 1 base, with 6 bases separating them. Per the germline V gene, CDR1 is MNHEY and CDR2 is SMNVEV (reference sequence). The CDR3 has 13 amino acids. In DNA, the CDR3 is TGTGCCAGCAGTTCGCGGGGCACAGATACGCAGTATTTT. Translated: CASSSRGTDTQYF.

In this sample, this clonotype turned up a few times. The chain carries TRBV13 and TRBJ1-1; no firm D call. CDR1 and CDR2 (germline): PRHDT, FYEKMQ (reference sequence). The CDR3 has 15 residues. V was shortened by 1 base and J by 2 bases, with 11 bases between the two germline ends. As DNA, the CDR3 is TGTGCCAGCAGCTTAGAGTTGGGATATAACACTGAAGCTTTCTTT. This codes for CASSLELGYNTEAFF.

A word on this clonotype: At one of its ends the junction is not consistent with the germline gene, which may arise from a read error. This sequence joins TRBV20-1 and TRBJ2-7, with 8 bases that match TRBD2. The length of the CDR3 is 14 residues. Germline V gives CDR1 DFQATT, CDR2 SNEGSKA (reference sequence). CDR3 sequence: CSAGSSGGSSEQYF. CDR3 coding DNA: TGCAGTGCAGGGAGCAGCGGGGGCTCCTCCGAGCAGTACTTC.

About this clonotype itself: A read error may explain this, as a much larger clone is one base away. The chain couples TRBV28 to TRBJ2-7; no firm D call. From germline, CDR1 is MDHEN and CDR2 SYDVKM. CDR3 length equals 14 residues. The CDR3 sequence is CAGSLMAKAYEQYF. In DNA form, the CDR3 reads TGTGCCGGCAGTTTAATGGCGAAAGCGTACGAGCAGTACTTC. The whole variable domain, remainder taken from reference TRBV28 and TRBJ2-7, is DVKVTQSSRYLVKRTGEKVFLECVQDMDHENMFWYRQDPGLGLRLIYFSYDVKMKEKGDIPEGYSVSREKKERFSLILESASTNQTSMYLCAGSLMAKAYEQYFGPGTRLTVT.

This clonotype has a handful of counts. The chain joins TRBV20-1 to TRBJ2-7; 7 nucleotides line up with TRBD1. This CDR3 has 14 residues. Germline V gene sequence: CDR1 DFQATT, CDR2 SNEGSKA (reference sequence). After removal of 3 bases from V and 3 bases from J, the junction contained 8 bases not matched to a gene. CDR3: CSARPGTEFYEQYF. The CDR3, as DNA: TGCAGTGCTAGGCCCGGGACAGAATTCTACGAGCAGTACTTC.

As DNA, the CDR3 is TGTGCCAGCAGCCCAAGACAGGGGGCCCACGAGCAGTACTTC. Its protein product is CASSPRQGAHEQYF. The chain links TRBV7-9 to TRBJ2-7; 10 bases align to TRBD1. From germline, CDR1 is SEHNR and CDR2 FQNEAQ (reference sequence). CDR3 size: 14 residues. The J segment lost 5 bases and the V segment lost 5 bases, leaving 6 bases of the junction unmatched.

This clonotype was counted at least ten times. The chain has TRBV27 and TRBJ1-5; 7 bases map to TRBD1. The V segment lost 6 bases and the J segment 3 bases; nucleotides outside the gene matches: 8. The CDR3 extends over 15 amino acids. Germline CDR1 MNHEY, CDR2 SMNVEV (reference sequence). DNA for the CDR3: TGTGCCAGCAGCCTAGGGACAGCGATCAATCAGCCCCAGCATTTT. It is translated as CASSLGTAINQPQHF.

This clonotype was observed at least ten times. This CDR3 is CASRYSLNTEAFF. The DNA for the CDR3 is TGTGCCAGCAGGTACAGTCTCAACACTGAAGCTTTCTTT. The rearrangement links TRBV28 to TRBJ1-1; no firm D call. The CDR3 runs 13 residues. In germline, CDR1 is MDHEN, CDR2 SYDVKM. Trimming cost V 6 bases and J 2 bases, with 10 bases left between them.

The chain combines TRBV20-1 with TRBJ2-7; 12 nucleotides align to TRBD2. CDR1 is DFQATT, CDR2 SNEGSKA, per germline (reference sequence). The CDR3 loop spans 15 amino acids. The junction had 12 bases not matched to a gene; V was cut back by 6 bases and J by 6 bases. CDR3 region: CSAYGLAGGVGEQYF. The CDR3 DNA reads as TGCAGTGCCTATGGTCTAGCGGGAGGGGTCGGCGAGCAGTACTTC.

This clonotype was counted ten times or more. The chain combines TRBV11-2 with TRBJ2-7; D unclear. V lost 2 bases and J 3 bases, leaving 11 bases between the germline ends. This CDR3 has 14 amino acids. Germline assignment: CDR1 SGHAT and CDR2 FQNNGV. The DNA of the CDR3 is TGTGCCAGCAGCTTATACCCAGGAAGCTACGAGCAGTACTTC. Translation gives CASSLYPGSYEQYF.

As regards this clonotype: The conserved phenylalanine or tryptophan normally closing the CDR3 is absent here, so this likely arose from a read error. This rearrangement joins TRBV30 to TRBJ2-3; 8 positions match TRBD1. The CDR3 has 15 residues. Germline lookup yields CDR1 GTSNPN and CDR2 SVGIG (reference sequence). V dropped 2 bases and J dropped 3; count of bases not matched to a gene: 7. This CDR3 is CAWSRTGLRTDTQYS. For the CDR3, the DNA is TGTGCCTGGAGTCGGACAGGGCTGAGAACAGATACGCAGTATTCT.

This clonotype was detected ten times or more. In DNA, the CDR3 is TGTGCCAGCAGCGAGCCCGGAGATACCTACGAGCAGTACTTC. Protein sequence: CASSEPGDTYEQYF. This chain joins TRBV28 and TRBJ2-7; D is unclear. Germline V lookup: CDR1 MDHEN, CDR2 SYDVKM. Between the trimmed V and J ends, which lost 6 bases and 2 bases, there was a span of 14 bases. CDR3 size: 14 residues.

This sequence joins TRBV12-3 or TRBV12-4 and TRBJ2-5, with 14 nucleotides matching TRBD2. V dropped 1 base and J dropped 5; count of bases not matched to a gene: 6. The CDR3 runs to 17 residues. The CDR3 DNA reads TGTGCCAGCAGTTTAGGACTAGCGGGAGGGCCAGGGGAGACCCAGTACTTC. Its translation is CASSLGLAGGPGETQYF.

The chain couples TRBV20-1 to TRBJ2-2; TRBD2 matches 10 bases. Germline CDR1 reads DFQATT; CDR2 reads SNEGSKA (reference sequence). The V and J ends lost 6 bases and 5 bases, in that order; junction bases with no gene match: 12. The CDR3 covers 16 residues. The CDR3 is CSAPSGSGPGTGELFF. The CDR3, as DNA: TGCAGTGCCCCTAGCGGGAGCGGCCCGGGGACCGGGGAGCTGTTTTTT.

In its sample, this clonotype was seen many times. The V gene is TRBV12-3 or TRBV12-4, the J gene TRBJ1-1; tentatively, D is TRBD1 (5 bases). The length of the CDR3 is 14 residues. V was shortened by 5 bases and J by 1 base, with 11 bases between the two germline ends. The DNA of the CDR3 is TGTGCCAGCAGTATGTGGGGGGGGAACACTGAAGCTTTCTTT. This translates into CASSMWGGNTEAFF.

This clonotype was seen ten or more times. V usage is TRBV7-2 and J usage is TRBJ2-2, with 12 bases matching TRBD2. This CDR3 region has 18 residues. Trimming took 1 base from V and 7 from J; bases not matched to a gene: 10. The germline CDR1 and CDR2 sequences are SGHTA and FQGNSA. This CDR3 is CASSLVALAGGQVGELFF. The CDR3 bases are TGTGCCAGCAGCTTAGTAGCTCTAGCGGGAGGGCAGGTCGGGGAGCTGTTTTTT.

This clonotype was seen only a few times. The chain has TRBV2 and TRBJ2-1; 12 bases line up with TRBD2. Germline CDR1 is SNHLY and CDR2 is FYNNEI. This CDR3 comprises 17 residues. V dropped 6 bases and J dropped 0; count of bases not matched to a gene: 6. The CDR3 region has the DNA TGTGCCAGCAGGGAGACTAGCGGGAGCCTCTCCTACAATGAGCAGTTCTTC. This encodes CASRETSGSLSYNEQFF.

The chain couples TRBV5-1 to TRBJ2-7; the D is unclear. The CDR3 is 14 residues long. With 4 bases removed from V and 9 bases from J, the gap between germline ends came to 20 bases. In germline, CDR1 is SGHRS, CDR2 YFSETQ. The chain's CDR3 is CASSPSSRVDGQYF. The CDR3 nucleotides are TGCGCCAGCAGCCCCTCTAGTCGGGTAGACGGGCAGTACTTC.